The source of this T cell receptor (beta chain) is a study of cytomegalovirus exposure and HLA in healthy donors. Study-level points and caveats: Among immune exposure information, only CMV serostatus was available. DRB1 had the most TCR associations and HLA-C the fewest, a later analysis found, with rates varying by HLA locus. Owing to their indistinguishability, certain V segments, notably TRBV6-2 and TRBV6-3, were excluded.

Both 60 Vbeta primers and 13 Jbeta primers went into the PCR. In the authors' workflow: Among the unique TCR beta chains that a later analysis counted, about 85 million in all, about 11 million were shared. Repertoires were generated with immunoSEQ multiplex PCR, while TCRdb's copy carries only in-frame clones and drops some. V, J and clone size are taken as reported in that table, and D and trimming were inferred from the DNA itself. The sample yields 80,000 to 100,000 clones, over 80% seen once. Germline V CDR1 and CDR2: LNHDA, SQIVND (reference sequence). The CDR3 is 14 amino acids. Trimming cost V 5 bases and J 3 bases; bases outside gene matches: 6. Notes on this clone: Its cognate antigen is unknown.

The sequenced sample was PBMCs. The chain recombines TRBV19 with TRBJ1-2, with 7 bases matching TRBD1. The origin of this receptor is a female donor in good health and CMV-seropositive. The CDR3 is CASSRDRVDYGYTF. The CDR3 DNA sequence: TGTGCCAGTAGTCGAGACAGGGTCGACTATGGCTACACCTTC.